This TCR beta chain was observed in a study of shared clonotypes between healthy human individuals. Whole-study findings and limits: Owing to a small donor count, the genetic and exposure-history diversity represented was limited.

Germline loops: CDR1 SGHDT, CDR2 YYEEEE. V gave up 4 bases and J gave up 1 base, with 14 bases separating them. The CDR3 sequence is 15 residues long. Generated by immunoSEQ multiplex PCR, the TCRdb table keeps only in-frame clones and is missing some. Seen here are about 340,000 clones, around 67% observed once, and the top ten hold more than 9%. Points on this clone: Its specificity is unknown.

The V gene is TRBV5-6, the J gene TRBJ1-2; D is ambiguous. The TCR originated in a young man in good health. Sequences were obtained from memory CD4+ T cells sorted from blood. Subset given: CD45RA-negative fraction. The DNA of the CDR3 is TGTGCCAGCAGCCACTGGGTTAGCGTTAACTATGGCTACACCTTC. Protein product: CASSHWVSVNYGYTF.